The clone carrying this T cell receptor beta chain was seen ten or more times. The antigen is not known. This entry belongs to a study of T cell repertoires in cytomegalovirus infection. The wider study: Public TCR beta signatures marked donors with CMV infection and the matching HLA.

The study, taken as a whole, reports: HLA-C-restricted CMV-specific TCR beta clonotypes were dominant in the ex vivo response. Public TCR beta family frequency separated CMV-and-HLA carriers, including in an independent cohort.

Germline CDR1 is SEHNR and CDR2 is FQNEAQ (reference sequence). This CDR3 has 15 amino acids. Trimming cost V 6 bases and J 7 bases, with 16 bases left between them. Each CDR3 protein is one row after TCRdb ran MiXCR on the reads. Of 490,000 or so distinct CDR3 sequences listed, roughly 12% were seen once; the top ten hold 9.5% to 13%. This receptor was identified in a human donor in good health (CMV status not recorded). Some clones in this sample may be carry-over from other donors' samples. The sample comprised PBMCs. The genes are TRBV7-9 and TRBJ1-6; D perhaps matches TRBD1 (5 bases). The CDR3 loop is CASSSSGAGNSPLHF. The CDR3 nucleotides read TGTGCCAGCAGTTCTTCCGGGGCTGGGAATTCACCCCTCCACTTT.